This entry lists 10 T cell receptor beta chains sequenced from one sample in a study of chemoradiotherapy in HPV16-positive cancers. Assay used: immunoSEQ multiplex PCR; TCRdb lists only in-frame clones, some missing. The sample lists 3,500 to 4,500 clones, 55% to 80% occurring once. Source: tumor tissue, taken from a patient who underwent chemoradiotherapy. The receptors originated from a human donor with HPV-associated anogenital cancer.

The V gene is TRBV4-1, the J gene TRBJ2-7; 10 bases match TRBD2. From germline, CDR1 is MGHRA and CDR2 YSYEKL. The ends lost 2 bases at V and 5 bases at J; junction bases unmatched: 6. The CDR3 extends over 15 amino acids. The CDR3 nucleotides read TGCGCCAGCAGCCAACCCGGGCTAGCGGGAGACGAGCAGTACTTC. It codes for CASSQPGLAGDEQYF.

This clone was seen only a few times. As DNA, the CDR3 is TGTGCCAGCACTCACTTAGGGGACACCGGGGAGCTGTTTTTT. This translates into CASTHLGDTGELFF. The chain carries TRBV6-6 and TRBJ2-2, with D maybe TRBD1 (5 bases). V dropped 7 bases and J dropped 3 bases, with 12 bases sitting between them. Germline CDR1 is MNHNY and CDR2 is SVGAGI (reference sequence). The CDR3 runs 14 residues.

The count of this clone is one. The chain uses TRBV5-1 and TRBJ2-5; possibly TRBD2 for D (6 bases). Germline assignment: CDR1 SGHRS and CDR2 YFSETQ. The CDR3 extends over 15 amino acids. V was clipped by 2 bases and J by 1 base, with 12 bases between them. CDR3: CASSFISGFQETQYF. In DNA form, the CDR3 reads TGCGCCAGCAGCTTCATTAGCGGATTCCAAGAGACCCAGTACTTC.

The chain uses TRBV5-1 and TRBJ1-2; possibly TRBD1 for D (6 bases). Germline lookup yields CDR1 SGHRS and CDR2 YFSETQ. The ends were cut back, 2 bases at V and 7 bases at J, with 21 bases in the middle. The CDR3 has 16 amino acids. The CDR3, as DNA: TGCGCCAGCAGCTTTTCATCGACAGGTCCGGCGGGTGGCTACACCTTC. Protein sequence: CASSFSSTGPAGGYTF.

The V call is TRBV7-6, the J call TRBJ2-7, with D perhaps matching TRBD1 (6 bases). Trimming took 2 bases from V and 3 from J, leaving 11 bases between them. The germline CDR1 and CDR2 sequences are SGHVS and FNYEAQ. This CDR3 comprises 14 residues. The CDR3: CASSLKDRDYEQYF. Written as DNA, the CDR3 is TGTGCCAGCAGCTTAAAGGACAGAGACTACGAGCAGTACTTC.

V and J are TRBV28 and TRBJ2-6; D gene uncertain. The germline V gene has CDR1 MDHEN and CDR2 SYDVKM. The CDR3 contains 15 residues. Between the trimmed V and J ends, which lost 6 bases and 0 bases, there was a span of 9 bases. Here the CDR3 DNA reads TGTGCCAGCAGCGGTCGCATCTCTGGGGCCAACGTCCTGACTTTC. Its protein is CASSGRISGANVLTF.

This rearrangement joins TRBV29-1 to TRBJ2-1; either TRBD1 or TRBD2 may supply D (5 bases each). V was clipped by 7 bases and J by 0 bases, with 10 bases between them. CDR3 length: 13 amino acids. Germline values: CDR1 SQVTM, CDR2 ANQGSEA. Here the CDR3 DNA reads TGCAGCGCTGGGGGTAGCTCCTACAATGAGCAGTTCTTC. Its translation: CSAGGSSYNEQFF.

Only a few counts were recorded for this clone. The rearrangement joins TRBV6-1 to TRBJ2-2, with 14 bases fitting TRBD2. V lost 7 bases to trimming and J lost 6 bases; unmatched junction nucleotides: 4. Germline V gives CDR1 MNHNS, CDR2 SASEGT. The CDR3 is 15 amino acids. The DNA for the CDR3 is TGTGCCAGCACCGCGACTAGCGGGAGGGCCGGGGAGCTGTTTTTT. Protein product: CASTATSGRAGELFF.

The chain couples TRBV7-2 to TRBJ2-7, with 7 positions matching TRBD2. Trimming at V came to 5 bases and at J to 5 bases, leaving 15 bases not matched to a gene. Germline assignment: CDR1 SGHTA and CDR2 FQGNSA. The CDR3 consists of 16 residues. DNA of the CDR3: TGTGCCAGCAGCGCCCAGGCGGCGGGAGTGCCCCACGAGCAGTACTTC. It yields the protein CASSAQAAGVPHEQYF.

The chain has TRBV7-6 and TRBJ2-5; D possibly corresponds to TRBD2 (7 bases). The length of the CDR3 is 17 residues. With 4 bases removed from V and 7 bases from J, the gap between germline ends came to 25 bases. CDR1 and CDR2 (germline): SGHVS, FNYEAQ. The CDR3 loop is CASSSPGSGRGGATQYF. The CDR3 nucleotides read TGTGCCAGCAGCTCCCCGGGGAGCGGGCGCGGGGGCGCGACCCAGTACTTC.